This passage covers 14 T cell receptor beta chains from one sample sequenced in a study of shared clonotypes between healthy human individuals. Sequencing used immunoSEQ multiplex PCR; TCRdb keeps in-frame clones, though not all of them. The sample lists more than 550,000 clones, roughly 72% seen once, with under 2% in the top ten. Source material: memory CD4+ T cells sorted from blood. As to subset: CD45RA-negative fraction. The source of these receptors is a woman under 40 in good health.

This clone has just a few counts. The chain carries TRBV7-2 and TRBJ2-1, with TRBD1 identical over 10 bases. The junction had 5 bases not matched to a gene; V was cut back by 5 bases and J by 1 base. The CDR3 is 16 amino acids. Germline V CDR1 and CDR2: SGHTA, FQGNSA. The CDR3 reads CASSARQGASYNEQFF. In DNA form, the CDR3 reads TGTGCCAGCAGCGCCCGACAGGGGGCTTCCTACAATGAGCAGTTCTTC.

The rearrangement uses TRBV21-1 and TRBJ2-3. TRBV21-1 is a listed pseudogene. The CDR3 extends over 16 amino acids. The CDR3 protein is CASSKWAVRSADTQYF. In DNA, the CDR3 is TGTGCCAGCAGCAAATGGGCGGTAAGGAGTGCAGATACGCAGTATTTT.

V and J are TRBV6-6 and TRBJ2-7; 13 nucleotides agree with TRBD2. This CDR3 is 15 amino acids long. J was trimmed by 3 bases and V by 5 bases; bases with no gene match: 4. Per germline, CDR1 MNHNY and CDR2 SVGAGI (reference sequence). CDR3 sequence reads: CASSPWTSGSYEQYF. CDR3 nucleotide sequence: TGTGCCAGCAGTCCCTGGACTAGCGGGAGCTACGAGCAGTACTTC.

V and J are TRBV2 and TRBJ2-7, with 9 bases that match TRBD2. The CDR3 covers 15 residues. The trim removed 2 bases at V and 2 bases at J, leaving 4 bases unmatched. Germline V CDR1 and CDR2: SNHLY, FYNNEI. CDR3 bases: TGTGCCAGCAGTGAATTCCCTAGCGGGACCTACGAGCAGTACTTC. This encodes CASSEFPSGTYEQYF.

CDR3 in amino acids: CASTIGGDTGFGYGYTF. The CDR3, as DNA: TGTGCCAGCACCATAGGGGGGGACACGGGTTTCGGGTATGGCTACACCTTC. The chain has TRBV28 and TRBJ1-2, with a possible D match to TRBD1 (6 bases). The germline gives CDR1 MDHEN, CDR2 SYDVKM. V dropped 7 bases and J dropped 5 bases, with 26 bases sitting between them. The CDR3 has 17 amino acids.

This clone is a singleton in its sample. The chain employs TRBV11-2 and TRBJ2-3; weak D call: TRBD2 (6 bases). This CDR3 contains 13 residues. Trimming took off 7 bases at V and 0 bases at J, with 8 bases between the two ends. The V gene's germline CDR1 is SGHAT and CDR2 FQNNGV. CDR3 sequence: CASTSVSTDTQYF. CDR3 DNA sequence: TGTGCCAGCACTAGCGTTAGCACAGATACGCAGTATTTT.

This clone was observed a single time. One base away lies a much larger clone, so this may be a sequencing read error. The CDR3 region has the DNA TGTGCCAGCTCACCGGCGAGGGCCGGGGAGCTGTTTTTT. It is translated as CASSPARAGELFF. This chain uses TRBV18 with TRBJ2-2; possible D gene TRBD2, 5 bases. The CDR3 sequence is 13 residues long. Trimming stripped 3 bases from V and 6 bases from J, with 8 bases between. The germline V gene has CDR1 KGHSH and CDR2 LQKENI.

This CDR3 is CASSIGETGNEKLFF. In DNA form, the CDR3 reads TGTGCCAGTAGTATTGGCGAGACAGGGAATGAAAAACTGTTTTTT. This sequence joins TRBV19 and TRBJ1-4; 7 nucleotides agree with TRBD1. V was pared by 3 bases and J by 5 bases, with 6 bases of the junction left unmatched. The CDR3 covers 15 residues. Per the germline V gene, CDR1 is LNHDA and CDR2 is SQIVND (reference sequence).

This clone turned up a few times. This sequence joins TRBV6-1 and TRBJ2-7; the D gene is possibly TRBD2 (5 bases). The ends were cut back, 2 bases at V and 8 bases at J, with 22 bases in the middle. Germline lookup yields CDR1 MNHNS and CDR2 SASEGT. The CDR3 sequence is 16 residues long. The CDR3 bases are TGTGCCAGCAGTGAATCCGCGAGCGGAGACCGTGGTAAGCAGTACTTC. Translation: CASSESASGDRGKQYF.

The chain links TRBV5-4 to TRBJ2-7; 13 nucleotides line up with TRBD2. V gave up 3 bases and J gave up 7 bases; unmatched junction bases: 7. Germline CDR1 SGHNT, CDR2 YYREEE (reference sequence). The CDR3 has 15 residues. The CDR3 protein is CASSSGLAGVREQYF. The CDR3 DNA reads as TGTGCCAGCAGCTCTGGACTAGCGGGAGTAAGGGAGCAGTACTTC.

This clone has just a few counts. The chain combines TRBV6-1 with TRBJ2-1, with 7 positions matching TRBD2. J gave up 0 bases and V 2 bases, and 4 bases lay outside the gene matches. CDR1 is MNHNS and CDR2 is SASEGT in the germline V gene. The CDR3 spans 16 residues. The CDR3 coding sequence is TGTGCCAGCAGTGAAATCGGGGGGAGCTCCTACAATGAGCAGTTCTTC. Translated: CASSEIGGSSYNEQFF.

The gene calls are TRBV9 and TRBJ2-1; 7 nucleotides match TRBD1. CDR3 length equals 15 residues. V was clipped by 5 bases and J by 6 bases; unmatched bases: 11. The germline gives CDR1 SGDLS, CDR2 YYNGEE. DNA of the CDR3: TGTGCCAGCAGGAAGACAGGGTGGCCAGGCAATGAGCAGTTCTTC. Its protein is CASRKTGWPGNEQFF.

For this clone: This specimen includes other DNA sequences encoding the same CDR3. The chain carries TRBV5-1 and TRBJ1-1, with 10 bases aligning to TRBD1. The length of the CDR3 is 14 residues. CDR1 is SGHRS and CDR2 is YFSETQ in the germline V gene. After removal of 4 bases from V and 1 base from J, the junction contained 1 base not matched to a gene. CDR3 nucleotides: TGCGCCAGCAGCCGACAGGGGGCGAACACTGAAGCTTTCTTT. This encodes CASSRQGANTEAFF. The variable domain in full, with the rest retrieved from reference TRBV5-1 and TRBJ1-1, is KAGVTQTPRYLIKTRGQQVTLSCSPISGHRSVSWYQQTPGQGLQFLFEYFSETQRNKGNFPGRFSGRQFSNSRSEMNVSTLELGDSALYLCASSRQGANTEAFFGQGTRLTVV.

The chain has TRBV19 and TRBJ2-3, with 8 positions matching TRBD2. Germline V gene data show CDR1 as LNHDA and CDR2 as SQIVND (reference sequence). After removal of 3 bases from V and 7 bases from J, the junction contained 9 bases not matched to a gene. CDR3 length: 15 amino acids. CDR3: CASSISGGPVNTQYF. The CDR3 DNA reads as TGTGCCAGTAGTATCTCGGGAGGGCCCGTGAATACGCAGTATTTT.